The 21 T cell receptor beta chains below were found in one sample sequenced in a study of T cells after yellow fever vaccination. TCRdb re-called the 5' RACE reads with MiXCR, one entry per CDR3 protein. The repertoire holds 360,000 or so distinct CDR3 sequences, with roughly 11% as singletons. This sample comprised PBMCs, obtained on the day of the first yellow fever vaccination. Source of these receptors: a man aged 18-30 years who received the YFV17D yellow fever vaccine.

Ten or more counts support this clonotype. This chain links TRBV5-1 with TRBJ1-1, with D possibly TRBD1 on 5 matching bases. This CDR3 comprises 14 residues. The germline V gene encodes CDR1 SGHRS and CDR2 YFSETQ. Trimming took 6 bases from V and 4 from J, leaving 16 bases between them. The CDR3 DNA sequence: TGCGCCAGCAAGGACGGGGGAGTTGGCACTGAAGCTTTCTTT. Its protein is CASKDGGVGTEAFF.

The gene calls are TRBV4-1 and TRBJ2-2, with D maybe TRBD2 (7 bases). V shed 3 bases and J shed 4 bases, with 15 bases lying between them. This CDR3 has 16 amino acids. Germline V gene data show CDR1 as MGHRA and CDR2 as YSYEKL. The CDR3: CASSQGGREPTGELFF. For the CDR3, the DNA is TGCGCCAGCAGCCAGGGGGGGCGGGAACCCACCGGGGAGCTGTTTTTT.

This clonotype was found a few times. The V call is TRBV24-1, the J call TRBJ2-5; D might be TRBD1 or TRBD2, each matching 6 bases. The CDR3 loop spans 13 amino acids. Germline CDR1 is KGHDR and CDR2 is SFDVKD. The V end lost 3 bases, the J end lost 5 bases, and 9 bases lay between the germline ends. In DNA form, the CDR3 reads TGTGCCACCAGTGATACAGGGACTGAGACCCAGTACTTC. Translating it yields CATSDTGTETQYF.

The V and J genes are TRBV6-5 and TRBJ2-7, with 8 bases lining up with TRBD1. Looked up from germline, CDR1 is MNHEY and CDR2 is SVGAGI. J gave up 6 bases and V 2 bases, and 12 bases lay outside the gene matches. The CDR3 length is 16 residues. The CDR3 coding sequence is TGTGCCAGCAGTTACATCGGACAGGGAACAGGTCGCGAGCAGTACGTC. Translating it yields CASSYIGQGTGREQYV.

This clonotype came up a few times. This chain joins TRBV11-2 and TRBJ1-4; D gene uncertain. V lost 4 bases, J lost 6 bases, and 9 bases lay in between. Germline V lookup: CDR1 SGHAT, CDR2 FQNNGV. The CDR3 covers 13 residues. The CDR3, as DNA: TGTGCCAGCAGCTCCCCCCCCCATGAAAAACTGTTTTTT. Protein sequence: CASSSPPHEKLFF.

The chain has TRBV13 and TRBJ2-2; TRBD1 matches at 8 bases. Germline trimming cut 6 bases from V and 7 bases from J; bases unmatched to any gene: 7. This CDR3 region has 14 residues. CDR1 and CDR2 (germline): PRHDT, FYEKMQ (reference sequence). The CDR3 loop reads CASSPPTGGGELFF. For the CDR3, the DNA is TGTGCCAGCAGTCCACCAACAGGGGGCGGGGAGCTGTTTTTT.

The chain recombines TRBV28 with TRBJ2-3; weak D call: TRBD2 (6 bases). The V end was cut by 5 bases, the J end by 4 bases, with 19 bases between. CDR1 and CDR2 from the germline V gene are MDHEN and SYDVKM. The CDR3 sequence is 16 residues long. The chain's CDR3 is CASSPLFRDFSDTQYF. For the CDR3, the DNA is TGTGCCAGCAGTCCTCTCTTCCGGGACTTCTCAGATACGCAGTATTTT.

This clonotype appeared a few times. The rearrangement uses TRBV12-3 or TRBV12-4 and TRBJ2-1; a weak D match, TRBD2 (6 bases). CDR3 size: 16 residues. The V end lost 0 bases, the J end lost 7 bases, and 16 bases lay between the germline ends. The DNA of the CDR3 is TGTGCCAGCAGTTTAGCGGGTGGAGGGACGGGGAATGAGCAGTTCTTC. Translation gives CASSLAGGGTGNEQFF.

There are a few counts of this clonotype. The CDR3 spells CATRNTEAFF. CDR3 nucleotides: TGTGCCACCCGGAACACTGAAGCTTTCTTT. This chain joins TRBV12-3 or TRBV12-4 and TRBJ1-1; D ambiguous. This CDR3 is built from 10 residues. V was trimmed by 10 bases and J by 1 base, leaving 4 bases between them.

This clonotype was counted between two and nine times. The gene calls are TRBV7-9 and TRBJ2-6; possible D gene TRBD1, 5 bases. Germline CDR1 is SEHNR and CDR2 is FQNEAQ (reference sequence). V was cut by 3 bases and J by 4 bases, with 7 bases left in between. The CDR3 consists of 14 residues. Here the CDR3 reads CASSFRTGANVLTF. The CDR3 DNA is TGTGCCAGCAGCTTTAGGACAGGGGCCAACGTCCTGACTTTC.

This clonotype was observed a handful of times. The chain carries TRBV3-1 and TRBJ2-7; 7 bases map to TRBD2. Trimming at V came to 4 bases and at J to 2 bases, leaving 8 bases not matched to a gene. CDR1 and CDR2 from the germline V gene are LGHDT and YNNKEL (reference sequence). The CDR3 has 15 residues. Here the CDR3 DNA reads TGTGCCAGCAGCCCCCGGGCTAGCGGACCCTACGAGCAGTACTTC. It translates to CASSPRASGPYEQYF.

This clonotype turned up a few times. One end of the junction is discordant with germline, which a read error may explain. The V gene is TRBV7-7, the J gene TRBJ2-5; a weak D match, TRBD2 (6 bases). CDR1 and CDR2 from the germline V gene are SSHAT and FNYEAQ (reference sequence). The CDR3 extends over 13 amino acids. CDR3 DNA: TGTGCTAGCAGCCGGGACTGGCAAGAGACCCAGTACTTC. It specifies CASSRDWQETQYF.

This clonotype was counted between two and nine times. V gene TRBV2 combines with J gene TRBJ2-7, with D hard to call. Per the germline V gene, CDR1 is SNHLY and CDR2 is FYNNEI. The CDR3 sequence is 13 residues long. With 8 bases removed from V and 0 bases from J, the gap between germline ends came to 11 bases. The DNA for the CDR3 is TGTGCCAGCCTGGAGACCAACTCCTACGAGCAGTACTTC. Translated, it gives CASLETNSYEQYF. The full variable domain, in which reference TRBV2 and TRBJ2-7 provide the parts outside the CDR3, is EPEVTQTPSHQVTQMGQEVILRCVPISNHLYFYWYRQILGQKVEFLVSFYNNEISEKSEIFDDQFSVERPDGSNFTLKIRSTKLEDSAMYFCASLETNSYEQYFGPGTRLTVT.

This clonotype was recorded a few times. The chain couples TRBV2 to TRBJ2-7; possibly TRBD1 or TRBD2 for D (5 bases each). The CDR3 runs to 14 residues. V lost 10 bases and J 1 base, leaving 17 bases between the germline ends. Per the germline V gene, CDR1 is SNHLY and CDR2 is FYNNEI. As DNA, the CDR3 is TGTGCCACTGAGAGGGGCCAATTGTCCTACGAGCAGTACTTC. Translated, it gives CATERGQLSYEQYF.

This rearrangement joins TRBV11-2 to TRBJ2-5; 11 bases line up with TRBD2. The junction had 8 bases not matched to a gene; V was cut back by 0 bases and J by 5 bases. Germline CDR1 is SGHAT and CDR2 is FQNNGV. The CDR3 runs to 17 residues. The CDR3, as DNA: TGTGCCAGCAGCTTAGATCGTGTAGCGGGGGGGTTCGAGACCCAGTACTTC. Translated, it gives CASSLDRVAGGFETQYF.

There are many counts of this clonotype. The CDR3 protein is CASSAGGSQETQYF. In nucleotides, the CDR3 is TGTGCCAGCAGTGCCGGGGGTTCCCAAGAGACCCAGTACTTC. The V call is TRBV11-2, the J call TRBJ2-5, with D possibly TRBD2 on 6 matching bases. V gave up 6 bases and J gave up 1 base, with 12 bases separating them. Per the germline V gene, CDR1 is SGHAT and CDR2 is FQNNGV. This CDR3 contains 14 residues.

This clonotype was counted a few times. V and J are TRBV7-9 and TRBJ2-1, with D perhaps matching TRBD2 (7 bases). This CDR3 is 16 amino acids long. Germline V gene lookup returns CDR1 SEHNR and CDR2 FQNEAQ (reference sequence). V dropped 5 bases and J dropped 4 bases, with 18 bases sitting between them. This CDR3 reads CASSPGGLAVYNEQFF. The DNA for the CDR3 is TGTGCCAGCAGCCCCGGGGGGCTAGCAGTTTACAATGAGCAGTTCTTC.

Only a few counts were recorded for this clonotype. The chain links TRBV2 to TRBJ1-1; TRBD1 might be the D (5 bases). The germline V gene has CDR1 SNHLY and CDR2 FYNNEI. The CDR3 runs 15 residues. Trimming left V 7 bases short and J 0 bases short, with 15 bases between. The CDR3 spells CASTYGHLLNTEAFF. DNA of the CDR3: TGTGCCAGCACCTATGGACACCTTTTGAACACTGAAGCTTTCTTT.

This clonotype turned up a few times. This sequence joins TRBV11-2 and TRBJ2-5, with D perhaps matching TRBD2 (6 bases). The V and J ends lost 5 bases and 4 bases respectively, with 26 bases between them. Looked up from germline, CDR1 is SGHAT and CDR2 is FQNNGV. CDR3 length: 18 amino acids. This CDR3 reads CASSDGLFGGGGLETQYF. CDR3 sequence (DNA): TGTGCCAGCAGCGATGGACTGTTCGGGGGTGGCGGCTTAGAGACCCAGTACTTC.

This clonotype turned up a few times. V gene TRBV5-5 combines with J gene TRBJ2-3; D may be TRBD2 (6 bases). Trimming took 4 bases from V and 5 from J, leaving 11 bases between them. Germline V gene data show CDR1 as SGHKS and CDR2 as YYEKEE (reference sequence). The CDR3 has 13 amino acids. CDR3 DNA: TGTGCCAGCAGCGCGGGGTTTGGAGATACGCAGTATTTT. As protein: CASSAGFGDTQYF.

J is TRBJ2-2 and V is TRBV15, with D possibly TRBD1 on 6 matching bases. V lost 0 bases to trimming and J lost 4 bases, with 9 bases between them. The germline CDR1 and CDR2 sequences are LNHNV and YYDKDF (reference sequence). CDR3 size: 15 residues. CDR3 sequence reads: CATSREGAPTGELFF. DNA for the CDR3: TGTGCCACCAGCAGAGAGGGGGCCCCCACCGGGGAGCTGTTTTTT.